This T cell receptor beta chain was documented in a study of control samples from healthy donors and cancer patients. CDR1 and CDR2 from the germline V gene are LGHNA and YSLEER. The CDR3 runs 18 residues. The V and J ends lost 0 bases and 2 bases, in that order; junction bases with no gene match: 9. TCRdb's table, derived via immunoSEQ multiplex PCR, lists solely in-frame clones and lacks some. The sample has 120,000 or so clones, around 86% seen once. The TCR comes from a man aged 35-49 years in good health. The chain employs TRBV4-3 and TRBJ2-3; 9 bases match TRBD2. Material for sequencing was blood. The CDR3 bases are TGCGCCAGCAGCCAAGATCGGGGTAGCGGGGGAGTCACAGATACGCAGTATTTT. Protein product: CASSQDRGSGGVTDTQYF.